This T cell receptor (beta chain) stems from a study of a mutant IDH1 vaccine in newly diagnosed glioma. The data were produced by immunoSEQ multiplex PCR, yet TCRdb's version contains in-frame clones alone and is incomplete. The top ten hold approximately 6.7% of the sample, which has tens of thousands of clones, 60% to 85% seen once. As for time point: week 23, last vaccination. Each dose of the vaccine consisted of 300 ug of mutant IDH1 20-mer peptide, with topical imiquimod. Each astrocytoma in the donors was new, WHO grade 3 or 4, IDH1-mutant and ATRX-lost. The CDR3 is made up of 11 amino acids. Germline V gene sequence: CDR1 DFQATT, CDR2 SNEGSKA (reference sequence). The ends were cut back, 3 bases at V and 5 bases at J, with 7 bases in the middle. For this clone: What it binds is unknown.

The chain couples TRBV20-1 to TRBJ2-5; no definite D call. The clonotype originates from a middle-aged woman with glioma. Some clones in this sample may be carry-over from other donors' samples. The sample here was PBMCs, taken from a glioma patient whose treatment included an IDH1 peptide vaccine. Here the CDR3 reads CSASPKETQYF. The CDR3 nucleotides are TGCAGTGCTAGTCCCAAGGAGACCCAGTACTTC.